Sequencing of this TCR beta chain was carried out in a study of untreated major depressive disorder. Regarding the study as a whole: Generalizability is limited by the comparatively small study sample. The sequencing tests were limited to three preselected Vbeta families. Depressed patients' CD4+ T cells carried increased TRBV05-01 (Vbeta 5.1) usage versus control CD4+ T cells.

Germline V lookup: CDR1 GTSNPN, CDR2 SVGIG (reference sequence). V lost 0 bases, J lost 3 bases, and 5 bases lay in between. CDR3 size: 12 residues. Clones were sequenced by immunoSEQ multiplex PCR, and TCRdb holds only the in-frame ones, with some missing. This table has 10,000 to 15,000 clones, approximately 90% appearing once. To note about this clone: The antigen remains undetermined.

This sequence was found in a woman in her 30s with major depressive disorder. The chain has TRBV30 and TRBJ1-1; the D is unclear. The sequenced sample consisted of CD4+ T cells from PBMCs. The DNA of the CDR3 is TGTGCCTGGAGTGTAACCTACACTGAAGCTTTCTTT. The encoded protein is CAWSVTYTEAFF.